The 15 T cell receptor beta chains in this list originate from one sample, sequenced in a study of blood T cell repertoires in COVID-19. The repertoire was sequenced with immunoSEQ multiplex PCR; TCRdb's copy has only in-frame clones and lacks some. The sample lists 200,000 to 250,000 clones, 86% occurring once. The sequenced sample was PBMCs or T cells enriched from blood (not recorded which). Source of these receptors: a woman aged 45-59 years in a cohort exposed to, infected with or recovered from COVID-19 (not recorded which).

The CDR3 bases are TGTGCCAGCAGGATCTACCGGGATAGCAATCAGCCCCAGCATTTT. Translated: CASRIYRDSNQPQHF. This chain uses TRBV6-5 with TRBJ1-5; D is uncertain. This CDR3 has 15 amino acids. V dropped 6 bases and J dropped 0 bases, with 12 bases sitting between them. Germline CDR1 reads MNHEY; CDR2 reads SVGAGI.

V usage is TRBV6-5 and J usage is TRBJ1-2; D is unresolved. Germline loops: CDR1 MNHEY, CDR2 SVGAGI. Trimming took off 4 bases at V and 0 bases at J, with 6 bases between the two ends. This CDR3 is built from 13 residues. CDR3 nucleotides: TGTGCCAGCAGTTTTATAGCTAACTATGGCTACACCTTC. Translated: CASSFIANYGYTF.

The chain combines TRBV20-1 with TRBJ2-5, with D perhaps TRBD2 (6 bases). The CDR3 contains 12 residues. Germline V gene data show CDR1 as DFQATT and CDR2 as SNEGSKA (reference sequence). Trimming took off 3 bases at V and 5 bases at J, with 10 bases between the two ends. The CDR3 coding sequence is TGCAGTGCTAGTGCACGGGGGGAGACCCAGTACTTC. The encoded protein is CSASARGETQYF.

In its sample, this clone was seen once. In DNA, the CDR3 is TGTGCCAGCAGCGGTGGGGCGAATGAGCAGTTCTTC. Translation gives CASSGGANEQFF. J is TRBJ2-1 and V is TRBV5-4; D is possibly TRBD1 (5 bases). This CDR3 comprises 12 residues. Germline V gene lookup returns CDR1 SGHNT and CDR2 YYREEE (reference sequence). Trimming pared 4 bases from V and 7 bases from J, leaving 9 bases between. The full variable domain, its missing parts supplied by reference TRBV5-4 and TRBJ2-1, is ETGVTQSPTHLIKTRGQQVTLRCSSQSGHNTVSWYQQALGQGPQFIFQYYREEENGRGNFPPRFSGLQFPNYSSELNVNALELDDSALYLCASSGGANEQFFGPGTRLTVL.

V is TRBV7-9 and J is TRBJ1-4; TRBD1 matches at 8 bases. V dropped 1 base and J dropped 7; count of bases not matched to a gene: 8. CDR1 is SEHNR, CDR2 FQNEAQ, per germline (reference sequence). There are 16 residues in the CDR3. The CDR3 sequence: CASSLGWDRHGEKLFF. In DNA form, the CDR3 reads TGTGCCAGCAGCTTAGGCTGGGACAGGCACGGTGAAAAACTGTTTTTT.

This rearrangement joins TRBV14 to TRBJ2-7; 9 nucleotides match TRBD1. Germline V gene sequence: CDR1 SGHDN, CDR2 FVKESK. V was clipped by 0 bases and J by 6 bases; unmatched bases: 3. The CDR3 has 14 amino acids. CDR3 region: CASSQEGTGSEQYF. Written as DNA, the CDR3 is TGTGCCAGCAGCCAAGAGGGGACAGGGTCCGAGCAGTACTTC.

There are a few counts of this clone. CDR3 residues: CASSTGTGDTEAFF. The DNA of the CDR3 is TGTGCCAGCTCAACCGGGACAGGCGACACTGAAGCTTTCTTT. The chain recombines TRBV18 with TRBJ1-1, with TRBD1 matching over 8 bases. V lost 5 bases, J lost 3 bases, and 5 bases stayed unmatched. Germline V gene data show CDR1 as KGHSH and CDR2 as LQKENI. This CDR3 has 14 residues.

The CDR3 DNA is TGTGCCAGCAGCCCCGGCGGGCAGCGGGGTAGAGAGACCCAGTACTTC. This gives the protein CASSPGGQRGRETQYF. This chain connects TRBV5-4 to TRBJ2-5; 7 bases are a match to TRBD2. The CDR3 spans 16 residues. The germline gives CDR1 SGHNT, CDR2 YYREEE (reference sequence). V was pared by 4 bases and J by 4 bases, with 13 bases of the junction left unmatched.

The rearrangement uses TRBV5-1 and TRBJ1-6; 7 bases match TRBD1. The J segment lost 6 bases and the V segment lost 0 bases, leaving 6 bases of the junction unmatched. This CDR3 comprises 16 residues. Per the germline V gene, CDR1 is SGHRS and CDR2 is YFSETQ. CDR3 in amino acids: CASSLDPGGLNSPLHF. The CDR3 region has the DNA TGCGCCAGCAGCTTGGACCCAGGGGGTCTTAATTCACCCCTCCACTTT.

The CDR3 here is CASSSDLDWRGEQYF. CDR3 bases: TGTGCCAGCAGCTCAGACCTGGACTGGAGGGGCGAGCAGTACTTC. The chain couples TRBV7-2 to TRBJ2-7; a possible D gene is TRBD2 (6 bases). CDR3 length: 15 amino acids. Between the trimmed V and J ends, which lost 4 bases and 6 bases, there was a span of 19 bases. In germline, CDR1 is SGHTA, CDR2 FQGNSA.

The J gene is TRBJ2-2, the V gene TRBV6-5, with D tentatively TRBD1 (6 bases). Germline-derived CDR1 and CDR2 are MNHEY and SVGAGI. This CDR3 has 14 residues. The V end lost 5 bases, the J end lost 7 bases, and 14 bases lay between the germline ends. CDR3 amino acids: CASSLIQGNGELFF. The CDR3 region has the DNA TGTGCCAGCAGTCTAATACAGGGAAACGGGGAGCTGTTTTTT.

The CDR3 region has the DNA TGTGCCAGCAGCCCGCGGGTCGGTAGCACAGATACGCAGTATTTT. Its protein is CASSPRVGSTDTQYF. The chain has TRBV7-8 and TRBJ2-3, with D perhaps TRBD2 (5 bases). V was pared by 5 bases and J by 0 bases, with 12 bases between. The CDR3 length is 15 residues. CDR1 and CDR2 (germline): SGHVS, FQNEAQ.

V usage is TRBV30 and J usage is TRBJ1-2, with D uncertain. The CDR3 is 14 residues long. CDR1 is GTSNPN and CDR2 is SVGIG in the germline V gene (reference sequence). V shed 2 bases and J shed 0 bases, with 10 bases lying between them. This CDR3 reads CAWSREVTNYGYTF. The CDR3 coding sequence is TGTGCCTGGAGTCGAGAAGTAACTAACTATGGCTACACCTTC.

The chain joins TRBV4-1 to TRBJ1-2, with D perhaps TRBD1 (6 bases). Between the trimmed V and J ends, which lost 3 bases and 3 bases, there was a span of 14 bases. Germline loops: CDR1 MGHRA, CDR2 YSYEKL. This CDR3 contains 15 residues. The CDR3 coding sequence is TGCGCCAGCAGCCAGGACGACAGGATCTACTATGGCTACACCTTC. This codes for CASSQDDRIYYGYTF.

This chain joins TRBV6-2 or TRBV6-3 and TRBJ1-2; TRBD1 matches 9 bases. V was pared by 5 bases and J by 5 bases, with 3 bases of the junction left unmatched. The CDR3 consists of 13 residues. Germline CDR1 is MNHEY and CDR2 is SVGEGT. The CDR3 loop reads CASSNGQGYGYTF. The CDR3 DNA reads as TGTGCCAGCAGTAACGGACAGGGGTATGGCTACACCTTC.